This T cell receptor (beta chain) was captured by sequencing in a study of blood T cell repertoires in COVID-19. Study-level background: There were acute and convalescent COVID-19 samples, and they came from the United States, Italy and Spain. PBMCs, B-cell-depleted T cells, or T cells provided the cDNA or gDNA that made up the material.

This clone was observed a single time. Per the original data handling: Estimated nucleated cell counts came from reference gene primer amplification. The method was immunoSEQ multiplex PCR; TCRdb's version includes in-frame clones alone and lacks a portion of them. The D gene and trimming were derived from the DNA, and the V and J assignments and clone size from that table. Among over 150,000 clones listed, roughly 73% were seen once. The CDR3 length is 14 residues. Germline lookup yields CDR1 KGHDR and CDR2 SFDVKD. The V gene end was trimmed by 4 bases and the J gene end by 10 bases; junction bases not matched to a gene: 7.

The origin of this receptor is a man between 65 and 80 years old with acute or convalescent COVID-19. V and J are TRBV24-1 and TRBJ2-1; TRBD2 agrees at 9 bases. The sequenced sample was peripheral blood. As DNA, the CDR3 is TGTGCCACCAGTGAAATAGCGGGAGCAAAAGAGCAGTTCTTC. Amino acids: CATSEIAGAKEQFF.